A few counts support the clone carrying this TCR beta chain. Its antigen is unknown. The V and J ends lost 7 bases and 2 bases respectively, with 14 bases between them. Germline lookup yields CDR1 SQVTM and CDR2 ANQGSEA. The CDR3 sequence is 13 residues long. The data originate from a study of blood T cells in healthy people across ages. The wider study: About one barcoded beta molecule per two T cells came from capture by template switching. Findings and limits, study-wide: Naive CD4+ cells and diversity were both higher in long-lived donors than in aged donors.

It was about 10 milliliters of peripheral blood that were drawn from each donor. Combining a sample-barcoded 5' primer with a J-beta primer mix, a second PCR ran for 7 to 11 cycles. Each sample provided no less than 3 million CDR3-containing paired-end reads. TCRdb independently ran MiXCR on the 5' RACE reads; one entry per CDR3 protein. The sample holds around 970,000 distinct CDR3 sequences, 51% seen once. The chain couples TRBV29-1 to TRBJ1-1, with a possible D match to TRBD1 (5 bases). This clonotype originated in a woman in her sixties or seventies in good health. The sample comprised blood. The DNA for the CDR3 is TGCAGCGCGGGCAGGGCGGAAAACACTGAAGCTTTCTTT. It codes for CSAGRAENTEAFF.